This is a list of T cell receptor beta chains from one sample in a study of vaccination and CD4 T cells after COVID-19. TCRdb used MiXCR to reprocess the PCR reads, holding one entry per CDR3 protein. The sample lists roughly 6,000 distinct CDR3 sequences; 40% were seen once. These receptors' antigens are unknown. The sequenced material came from CD4+ T cells from blood, cultured in vitro. The receptors shown here come from a human donor in good health. Both conserved end residues are part of each CDR3. A D gene is named only where the DNA matches it firmly. A row's size may be missing; if present it is once, few, many or a size class.

d_gene | j_gene | abundance | v_gene | CDR3nt | CDR3aa
NA | TRBJ1-2 | few | TRBV20-1 | TGCAGTGCTAGAGAGGTGGTGTACTATGGCTACACCTTC | CSAREVVYYGYTF
TRBD2 | TRBJ2-1 | once | TRBV7-3 | TGTGCCAGCAGCCCGACTAGCGGGGCCCTCAATGAGCAGTTCTTC | CASSPTSGALNEQFF
TRBD1 | TRBJ2-7 | NA | TRBV19 | TGTGCCAGTACCCAGGGTGGGGACAGAGGCTACGAGCAGTACTTC | CASTQGGDRGYEQYF
NA | TRBJ1-2 | NA | TRBV12-5 | TGTGCTAGTGGTTTGGTCGGAGGATATGGCTACACCTTC | CASGLVGGYGYTF
NA | TRBJ2-2 | NA | TRBV20-1 | TGCAGTGCCACACGGGACGGTCGAACCGGGGAGCTGTTTTTT | CSATRDGRTGELFF
NA | TRBJ1-1 | NA | TRBV2 | TGTGCCAGCTCCCGGACAGTTGAAGCTTTCTTT | CASSRTVEAFF
NA | TRBJ1-1 | few | TRBV6-1 | TGTGCCAGCAGTGAACTTGGGGAGTCGAACACTGAAGCTTTCTTT | CASSELGESNTEAFF
NA | TRBJ2-2 | NA | TRBV25-1 | TGTGCCAGCGGGAGACTAAGGGACACCGGGGAGCTGTTTTTT | CASGRLRDTGELFF
TRBD2 | TRBJ2-7 | once | TRBV7-2 | TGTGCCAGCAGCTCCATTGGGGGGGGGTCCTACGAGCAGTACTTC | CASSSIGGGSYEQYF
TRBD1 | TRBJ2-2 | few | TRBV6-1 | TGTGCCAGCAGTAGAAAGGGACAGAGCACCGGGGAGCTGTTTTTT | CASSRKGQSTGELFF
TRBD2 | TRBJ2-1 | NA | TRBV4-2 | TGTGCCAGCAGCCAAAAGACGAGCGGGGGGGAATACAATGAGCAGTTCTTC | CASSQKTSGGEYNEQFF
NA | TRBJ1-2 | NA | TRBV20-1 | TGCAGTGCTAAACGGGACAATGGCTACACCTTC | CSAKRDNGYTF
NA | TRBJ1-1 | NA | TRBV20-1 | TGCAGTGCTAGAGATTCCGGGGTTGGCGGCACTGAAGCTTTCTTT | CSARDSGVGGTEAFF
NA | TRBJ1-5 | few | TRBV2 | TGTGCCTGGCAGGGGTTCAGGGATCAGCCCCAGCATTTT | CAWQGFRDQPQHF
TRBD1 | TRBJ2-7 | few | TRBV24-1 | TGTGCCACCATAGACAGGGGGGACTACGAGCAGTACTTC | CATIDRGDYEQYF
NA | TRBJ1-1 | NA | TRBV7-9 | TGTGCCAGCAGCTTAATAGATCGTAGGAGGACTGAAGCTTTCTTT | CASSLIDRRRTEAFF
TRBD1 | TRBJ1-5 | NA | TRBV27 | TGTGCCAGCAGACGACAGGGGGCCCACAATCAGCCCCAGCATTTT | CASRRQGAHNQPQHF
NA | TRBJ2-3 | NA | TRBV20-1 | TGCAGTGCTAGAGAACCAATTGAGAGCACAGATACGCAGTATTTT | CSAREPIESTDTQYF